These 20 T cell receptor beta chains originate from one sample sequenced in a study of OX40 agonist ivuxolimab in advanced cancers. Profiled with immunoSEQ multiplex PCR; TCRdb holds only in-frame clones, not every one. The sample has 94,000 or so clones, 84% seen once. The material sequenced was CD4+ or CD8+ T cells sorted from blood, taken in a trial of the OX40 agonist ivuxolimab. The source is an adult with an advanced solid tumor such as melanoma, head and neck, liver or kidney cancer.

The J gene is TRBJ1-1, the V gene TRBV11-2; D call uncertain. Germline CDR1 reads SGHAT; CDR2 reads FQNNGV. The CDR3 is 15 amino acids. Trimming left V 5 bases short and J 3 bases short, with 16 bases between. CDR3 bases: TGTGCCAGCAGCCCGAGATCGCGGGAGGACACTGAAGCTTTCTTT. It codes for CASSPRSREDTEAFF.

V gene TRBV6-5 combines with J gene TRBJ1-1, with a weak D call TRBD1 (5 bases). In germline, CDR1 is MNHEY, CDR2 SVGAGI. This CDR3 spans 14 amino acids. V was trimmed by 2 bases and J by 3 bases, leaving 10 bases between them. The CDR3 protein is CASSYAGLYTEAFF. The CDR3 nucleotides read TGTGCCAGCAGTTACGCAGGGTTATACACTGAAGCTTTCTTT.

The chain is built from TRBV6-6 and TRBJ2-7; 9 nucleotides line up with TRBD1. With V trimmed by 10 bases and J by 6 bases, 4 bases remained unmatched. There are 11 residues in the CDR3. Germline V gene data show CDR1 as MNHNY and CDR2 as SVGAGI (reference sequence). CDR3: CAISTGGEQYF. The CDR3 DNA reads TGTGCCATATCGACAGGGGGCGAGCAGTACTTC.

The sample holds a few counts of this clone. This chain joins TRBV5-1 and TRBJ2-1; D unclear. The germline V gene encodes CDR1 SGHRS and CDR2 YFSETQ. CDR3 length: 15 amino acids. The V end was cut by 0 bases, the J end by 0 bases, with 7 bases between. The DNA of the CDR3 is TGCGCCAGCAGCTTGGGGTATAGCTCCTACAATGAGCAGTTCTTC. It codes for CASSLGYSSYNEQFF.

This clone was detected once. J is TRBJ2-7 and V is TRBV6-1, with D perhaps matching TRBD1 (6 bases). V lost 8 bases and J lost 1, with 15 bases in between. From germline, CDR1 is MNHNS and CDR2 SASEGT. CDR3 length: 14 residues. The CDR3 coding sequence is TGTGCCAGCCTCAGGGGTCTCGGGTCCTACGAGCAGTACTTC. As protein: CASLRGLGSYEQYF.

V and J are TRBV9 and TRBJ1-3, with D possibly TRBD1 on 6 matching bases. Germline V gives CDR1 SGDLS, CDR2 YYNGEE. The V and J ends lost 5 bases and 8 bases respectively, with 29 bases between them. This CDR3 is built from 18 residues. The CDR3 sequence: CASRQKSDSIGLSHTIYF. CDR3 coding DNA: TGTGCCAGCAGACAAAAGTCGGACAGTATCGGATTGTCCCACACCATATATTTT.

The CDR3 sequence is CASSLDQGAGDTQYF. The DNA for the CDR3 is TGTGCCAGCAGCTTAGATCAGGGGGCTGGGGATACGCAGTATTTT. This rearrangement joins TRBV7-2 to TRBJ2-3; TRBD1 agrees at 8 bases. The V gene end was trimmed by 1 base and the J gene end by 6 bases; junction bases not matched to a gene: 6. The CDR3 has 15 amino acids. Germline loops: CDR1 SGHTA, CDR2 FQGNSA.

The rearrangement links TRBV27 to TRBJ1-5, with D maybe TRBD1 (6 bases). V lost 10 bases and J 1 base, leaving 14 bases between the germline ends. Germline V gene lookup returns CDR1 MNHEY and CDR2 SMNVEV (reference sequence). The CDR3 runs 14 residues. The CDR3 loop is CATSQGRSNQPQHF. CDR3 DNA sequence: TGTGCCACCTCACAGGGTAGAAGCAATCAGCCCCAGCATTTT.

J is TRBJ2-4 and V is TRBV4-3; no definite D call. The CDR3 contains 18 residues. Germline V CDR1 and CDR2: LGHNA, YSLEER. Between the trimmed V and J ends, which lost 0 bases and 0 bases, there was a span of 15 bases. The CDR3 DNA reads as TGCGCCAGCAGCCAAGATCATGAGAACAGACTAGCCAAAAACATTCAGTACTTC. Amino acid sequence: CASSQDHENRLAKNIQYF.

The rearrangement links TRBV5-4 to TRBJ1-2; 7 bases map to TRBD1. This CDR3 comprises 17 residues. Germline trimming cut 4 bases from V and 2 bases from J; bases unmatched to any gene: 14. Germline V gene data show CDR1 as SGHNT and CDR2 as YYREEE (reference sequence). The CDR3 protein is CASSPMGPGTANYGYTF. The CDR3 region has the DNA TGTGCCAGCAGCCCGATGGGTCCCGGGACAGCCAACTATGGCTACACCTTC. Full variable domain (remainder filled in from reference TRBV5-4 and TRBJ1-2): ETGVTQSPTHLIKTRGQQVTLRCSSQSGHNTVSWYQQALGQGPQFIFQYYREEENGRGNFPPRFSGLQFPNYSSELNVNALELDDSALYLCASSPMGPGTANYGYTFGSGTRLTVV.

In DNA, the CDR3 is TGTGCCAGCAGCCCGGGATCCCCAGATACGCAGTATTTT. It yields the protein CASSPGSPDTQYF. The rearrangement joins TRBV7-3 to TRBJ2-3, with a possible D match to TRBD2 (5 bases). V was clipped by 5 bases and J by 4 bases, with 10 bases between them. CDR1 SGHTA and CDR2 FQGTGA come from the germline V gene. The CDR3 has 13 amino acids.

The V and J genes are TRBV11-2 and TRBJ2-7, with D tentatively TRBD1 (5 bases). Deletions cut 4 bases from V and 2 bases from J, with 15 bases between. Germline values: CDR1 SGHAT, CDR2 FQNNGV. This CDR3 is built from 15 residues. The DNA of the CDR3 is TGTGCCAGCAGCTCCCTGGGCGGCAGGGCCTACGAGCAGTACTTC. Protein sequence: CASSSLGGRAYEQYF.

The chain combines TRBV15 with TRBJ1-5; D call uncertain. V lost 1 base and J lost 4, with 11 bases in between. CDR1 is LNHNV, CDR2 YYDKDF, per germline (reference sequence). This CDR3 is built from 15 residues. The CDR3 here is CATSRGTGINQPQHF. CDR3 DNA: TGTGCCACCAGCAGAGGAACCGGAATTAATCAGCCCCAGCATTTT.

This chain connects TRBV11-2 to TRBJ2-7, with a possible D match to TRBD1 (5 bases). The germline V gene has CDR1 SGHAT and CDR2 FQNNGV. Trimming took 1 base from V and 3 from J, leaving 7 bases between them. This CDR3 is built from 13 residues. The CDR3 reads CASSLGRDYEQYF. CDR3 nucleotide sequence: TGTGCCAGCAGCTTAGGCAGGGACTACGAGCAGTACTTC.

V is TRBV6-5 and J is TRBJ2-5; tentative D call: TRBD1 (5 bases). There are 14 residues in the CDR3. Trimming removed 4 bases at V and 2 bases at J, with 11 bases between. Germline V gene lookup returns CDR1 MNHEY and CDR2 SVGAGI. CDR3 nucleotide sequence: TGTGCCAGCAGTTTCAGCGACAGACAAGAGACCCAGTACTTC. Its translation: CASSFSDRQETQYF.

The chain recombines TRBV10-2 with TRBJ1-5, with a tentative D call TRBD1 (6 bases). Germline CDR1 is WSHSY and CDR2 is SAAADI. CDR3 size: 14 residues. Trimming left V 6 bases short and J 1 base short, with 10 bases between. The CDR3 DNA reads as TGCGCCAGCAGGGGGGGGCGGAGCAATCAGCCCCAGCATTTT. The encoded protein is CASRGGRSNQPQHF.

This rearrangement joins TRBV6-5 to TRBJ1-1; 8 bases agree with TRBD1. Germline V CDR1 and CDR2: MNHEY, SVGAGI. The CDR3 totals 15 residues. The trim removed 4 bases at V and 4 bases at J, leaving 8 bases unmatched. The CDR3 DNA reads TGTGCCAGCAGTTCAGACAGGGGTTGGGTCACTGAAGCTTTCTTT. It is translated as CASSSDRGWVTEAFF.

V gene TRBV5-1 combines with J gene TRBJ2-5, with a possible D match to TRBD1 (6 bases). V was cut by 4 bases and J by 2 bases, with 9 bases left in between. Germline V gives CDR1 SGHRS, CDR2 YFSETQ. The CDR3 spans 13 residues. The CDR3 DNA reads TGCGCCAGCAGCGGGGGCGGACAAGAGACCCAGTACTTC. Translating it yields CASSGGGQETQYF.

This chain links TRBV4-2 with TRBJ2-3, with 8 bases fitting TRBD2. Germline CDR1 is LGHNA and CDR2 is YNFKEQ. Trimming at V came to 1 base and at J to 2 bases, leaving 11 bases not matched to a gene. The CDR3 spans 18 residues. The DNA for the CDR3 is TGTGCCAGCAGCCAAGCTGGTCTCGCGGGGGGAACCACAGATACGCAGTATTTT. Its translation: CASSQAGLAGGTTDTQYF.

This chain joins TRBV18 and TRBJ2-2, with D perhaps TRBD2 (6 bases). In germline, CDR1 is KGHSH, CDR2 LQKENI. The CDR3 consists of 16 residues. The V end was cut by 3 bases, the J end by 1 base, with 12 bases between. In DNA, the CDR3 is TGTGCCAGCTCACCCTATACGGGGGAGAACACCGGGGAGCTGTTTTTT. It codes for CASSPYTGENTGELFF. Combining the CDR3 with reference TRBV18 and TRBJ2-2 gives the whole variable domain NAGVMQNPRHLVRRRGQEARLRCSPMKGHSHVYWYRQLPEEGLKFMVYLQKENIIDESGMPKERFSAEFPKEGPSILRIQQVVRGDSAAYFCASSPYTGENTGELFFGEGSRLTVL.